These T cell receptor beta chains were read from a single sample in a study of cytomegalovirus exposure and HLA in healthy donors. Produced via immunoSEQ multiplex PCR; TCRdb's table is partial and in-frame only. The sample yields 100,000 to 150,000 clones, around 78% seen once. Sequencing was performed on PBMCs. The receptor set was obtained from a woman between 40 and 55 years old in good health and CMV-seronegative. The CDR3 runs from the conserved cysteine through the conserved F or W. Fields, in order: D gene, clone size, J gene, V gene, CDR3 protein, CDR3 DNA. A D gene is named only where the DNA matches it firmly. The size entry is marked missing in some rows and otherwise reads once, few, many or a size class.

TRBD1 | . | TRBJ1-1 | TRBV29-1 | CSVDRDRGLAFF | TGCAGCGTTGATCGGGACAGGGGGCTAGCTTTCTTT
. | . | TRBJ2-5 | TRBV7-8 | CASSLAVVPSQETQYF | TGTGCCAGCAGCTTGGCGGTCGTACCCTCCCAAGAGACCCAGTACTTC
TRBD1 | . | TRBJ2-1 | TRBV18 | CASSSGQSSSYNEQFF | TGTGCCAGCTCATCGGGACAGTCAAGCTCCTACAATGAGCAGTTCTTC
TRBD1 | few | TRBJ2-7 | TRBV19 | CASRPRTGGINEQYF | TGTGCCAGCAGACCCCGGACAGGGGGTATCAACGAGCAGTACTTC
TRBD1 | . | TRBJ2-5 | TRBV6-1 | CASSARDRGPQETQYF | TGTGCCAGCAGTGCCCGGGACAGGGGGCCCCAAGAGACCCAGTACTTC
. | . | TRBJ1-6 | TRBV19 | CASSTGITYNSPLHF | TGTGCCAGTAGCACAGGGATAACCTATAATTCACCCCTCCACTTT
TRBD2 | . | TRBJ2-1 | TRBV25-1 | CASSRTSNEQFF | TGTGCCAGCAGTCGGACTAGTAATGAGCAGTTCTTC
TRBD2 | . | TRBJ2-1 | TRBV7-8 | CASSLVRTGTRLYNEQFF | TGTGCCAGCAGCCTAGTTAGGACTGGGACTAGACTATACAATGAGCAGTTCTTC
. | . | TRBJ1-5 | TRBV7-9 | CASSLGDQPQHF | TGTGCCAGCAGCTTGGGCGATCAGCCCCAGCATTTT
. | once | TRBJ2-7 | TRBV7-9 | CASSPIGNYEQYF | TGTGCCAGCAGCCCAATCGGGAACTACGAGCAGTACTTC
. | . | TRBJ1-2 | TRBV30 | CAWSATGFIYGYTF | TGTGCCTGGAGTGCAACCGGGTTTATCTATGGCTACACCTTC
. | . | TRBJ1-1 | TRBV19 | CASSPLGGASAVNTEAFF | TGTGCCAGTAGTCCTCTGGGGGGGGCGAGCGCCGTGAACACTGAAGCTTTCTTT
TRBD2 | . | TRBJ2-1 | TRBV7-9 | CASSSTGGRVDEQFF | TGTGCCAGCAGTTCCACGGGGGGGCGGGTGGATGAGCAGTTCTTC
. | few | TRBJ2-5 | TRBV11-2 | CASSLQGETQYF | TGTGCCAGCAGCTTACAGGGGGAGACCCAGTACTTC
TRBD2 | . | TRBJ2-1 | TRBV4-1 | CASSQADSGIGNEQLF | TGCGCCAGCAGCCAAGCGGATAGCGGGATAGGAAATGAGCAGCTCTTC
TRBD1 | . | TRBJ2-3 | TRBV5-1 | CASRWTGYTDTQYF | TGCGCCAGCAGGTGGACAGGGTATACAGATACGCAGTATTTT
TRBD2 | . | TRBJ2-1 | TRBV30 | CAWGLAGNEQFF | TGTGCCTGGGGACTAGCGGGAAATGAGCAGTTCTTC
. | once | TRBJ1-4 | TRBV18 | CASSPPLGMDNEKLFF | TGTGCCAGCTCACCTCCACTCGGGATGGATAATGAAAAACTGTTTTTT
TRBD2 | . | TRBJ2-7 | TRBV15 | CATSGGRAYEQYF | TGTGCCACCAGCGGCGGGAGGGCCTACGAGCAGTACTTC
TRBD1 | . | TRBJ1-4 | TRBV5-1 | CATRQGSNEKLFF | TGCGCCACACGACAGGGATCTAATGAAAAACTGTTTTTT
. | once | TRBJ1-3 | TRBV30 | CAWTGDYSGNTIYF | TGTGCCTGGACAGGGGACTACTCTGGAAACACCATATATTTT
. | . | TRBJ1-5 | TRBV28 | CASSLLGGSNQPQHF | TGTGCCAGCAGTTTATTGGGGGGTAGCAATCAGCCCCAGCATTTT
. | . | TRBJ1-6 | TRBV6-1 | CASSERGSAANSPLHF | TGTGCCAGCAGTGAAAGGGGCTCGGCAGCTAATTCACCCCTCCACTTT
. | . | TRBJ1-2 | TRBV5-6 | CASSHFGSYGYTF | TGTGCCAGCAGCCACTTTGGGAGCTATGGCTACACCTTC
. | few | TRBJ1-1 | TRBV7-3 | CASSFSRGGNTEAFF | TGTGCCAGCAGCTTCTCTCGCGGCGGGAACACTGAAGCTTTCTTT
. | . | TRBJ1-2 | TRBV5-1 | CASSLEQGSDGYTF | TGCGCCAGCAGTCTCGAACAGGGATCGGATGGCTACACCTTC
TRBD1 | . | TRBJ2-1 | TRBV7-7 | CASSYGQGSDEQFF | TGTGCCAGCAGCTACGGACAGGGTAGTGATGAGCAGTTCTTC
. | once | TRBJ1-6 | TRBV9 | CASSVEATAHNSPLHF | TGTGCCAGCAGCGTAGAAGCGACAGCACATAATTCACCCCTCCACTTT
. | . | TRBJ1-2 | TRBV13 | CASSLGGGGQFLNYGYTF | TGTGCCAGCAGCTTAGGTGGCGGGGGCCAATTCCTTAACTATGGCTACACCTTC
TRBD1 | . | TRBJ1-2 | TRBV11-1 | CASSLERDSLGYGYTF | TGTGCCAGCAGCTTAGAACGGGACAGCCTAGGGTATGGCTACACCTTC
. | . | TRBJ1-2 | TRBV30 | CAGPDPPGYGYTF | TGTGCCGGCCCGGACCCGCCGGGGTATGGCTACACCTTC
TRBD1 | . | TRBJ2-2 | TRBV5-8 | CASSGSGQSSNTGELFF | TGTGCCAGCTCGGGGTCGGGACAGTCCTCTAACACCGGGGAGCTGTTTTTT
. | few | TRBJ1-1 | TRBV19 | CASSDSSGVVAFF | TGTGCCAGTAGTGATTCGTCAGGGGTCGTAGCTTTCTTT
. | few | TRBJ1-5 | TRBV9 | CASSVGGRGNQPQHF | TGTGCCAGCAGCGTAGGGGGCAGGGGCAATCAGCCCCAGCATTTT
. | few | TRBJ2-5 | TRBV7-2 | CASSLLGGGSETQYF | TGTGCCAGCAGCTTGTTAGGGGGGGGCTCAGAGACCCAGTACTTC
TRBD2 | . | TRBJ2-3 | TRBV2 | CASSPFPWTASGESTDTQYF | TGTGCCAGCAGTCCCTTCCCCTGGACGGCTAGCGGGGAGAGCACAGATACGCAGTATTTT
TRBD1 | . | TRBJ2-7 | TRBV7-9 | CASSAPGQGAYEQYF | TGTGCCAGCAGCGCACCGGGACAGGGGGCCTACGAGCAGTACTTC
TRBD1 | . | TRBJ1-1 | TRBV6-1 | CASIAPRQGAEAFF | TGTGCCAGCATCGCTCCCCGACAGGGGGCTGAAGCTTTCTTT
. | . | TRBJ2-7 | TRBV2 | CASSDTRSGYEQYF | TGTGCCAGCAGTGACACACGGTCGGGCTACGAGCAGTACTTC
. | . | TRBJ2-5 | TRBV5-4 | CASSSQGGEQETQYF | TGTGCCAGCAGCTCACAGGGTGGCGAACAAGAGACCCAGTACTTC
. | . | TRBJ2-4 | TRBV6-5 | CASSGGPPAKNIQYF | TGTGCCAGCAGTGGGGGCCCCCCAGCCAAAAACATTCAGTACTTC
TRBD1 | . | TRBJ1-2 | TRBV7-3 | CASSLGGTGGDGYTF | TGTGCCAGCAGCTTGGGAGGGACAGGGGGCGATGGCTACACCTTC
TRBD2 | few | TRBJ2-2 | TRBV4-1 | CASSLPRGGVGELFF | TGCGCCAGCAGCCTACCCCGGGGGGGTGTCGGGGAGCTGTTTTTT
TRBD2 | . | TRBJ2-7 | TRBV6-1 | CASSSREGYYEQYF | TGTGCCAGCAGTTCTAGGGAGGGGTACTACGAGCAGTACTTC
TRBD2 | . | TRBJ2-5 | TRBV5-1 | CASSVGTSGGETQYF | TGCGCCAGCAGCGTAGGGACTAGCGGGGGCGAGACCCAGTACTTC
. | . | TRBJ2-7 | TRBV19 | CASSLRQGGYEQYF | TGTGCCAGTAGTCTCCGACAGGGAGGCTACGAGCAGTACTTC
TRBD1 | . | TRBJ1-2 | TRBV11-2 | CASSRNRGDDYGYTF | TGTGCCAGCAGCCGAAACAGGGGGGACGACTATGGCTACACCTTC
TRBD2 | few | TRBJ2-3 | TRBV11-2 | CASSFSGSPPDTQYF | TGTGCCAGCAGCTTTAGCGGGAGTCCCCCAGATACGCAGTATTTT
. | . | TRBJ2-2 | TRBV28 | CASSLSQGGTGELFF | TGTGCCAGCAGTTTATCACAGGGGGGGACCGGGGAGCTGTTTTTT
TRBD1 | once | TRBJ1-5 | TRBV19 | CASRRGTGGGWGNQPQHF | TGTGCCAGTAGAAGGGGGACAGGGGGCGGTTGGGGCAATCAGCCCCAGCATTTT
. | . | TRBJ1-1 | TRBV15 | CATSRDKGVNRAFF | TGTGCCACCAGCAGAGATAAAGGGGTCAATCGGGCTTTCTTT
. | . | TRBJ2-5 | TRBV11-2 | CASSTGETQYF | TGTGCCAGCAGCACGGGGGAGACCCAGTACTTC
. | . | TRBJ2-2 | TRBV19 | CASSVQSQTGELFF | TGTGCCAGTAGTGTACAATCCCAAACCGGGGAGCTGTTTTTT
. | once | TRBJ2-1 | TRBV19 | CASTTLAGNEQFF | TGTGCCAGTACCACTCTGGCGGGCAATGAGCAGTTCTTC